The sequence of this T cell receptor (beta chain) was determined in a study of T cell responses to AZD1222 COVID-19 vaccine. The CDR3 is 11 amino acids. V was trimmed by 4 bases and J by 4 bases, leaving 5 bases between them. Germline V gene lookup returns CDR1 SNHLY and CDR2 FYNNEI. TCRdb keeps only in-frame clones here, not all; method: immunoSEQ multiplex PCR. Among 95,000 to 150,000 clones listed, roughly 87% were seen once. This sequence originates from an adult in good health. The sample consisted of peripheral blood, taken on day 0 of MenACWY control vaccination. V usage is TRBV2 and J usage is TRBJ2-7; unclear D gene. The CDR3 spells CASSGTYEQYF. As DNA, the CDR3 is TGTGCCAGCAGTGGGACGTACGAGCAGTACTTC.